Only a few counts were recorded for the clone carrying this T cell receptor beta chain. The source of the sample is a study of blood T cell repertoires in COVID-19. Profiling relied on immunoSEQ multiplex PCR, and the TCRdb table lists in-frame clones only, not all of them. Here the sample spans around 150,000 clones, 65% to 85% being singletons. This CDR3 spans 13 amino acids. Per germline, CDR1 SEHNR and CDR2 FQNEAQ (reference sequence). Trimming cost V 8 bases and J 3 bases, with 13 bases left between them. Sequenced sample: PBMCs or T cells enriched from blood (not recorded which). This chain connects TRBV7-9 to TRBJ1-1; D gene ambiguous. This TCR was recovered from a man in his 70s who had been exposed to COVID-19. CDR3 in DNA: TGTGCCAGCTCATGGCGGGTAGACACTGAAGCTTTCTTT. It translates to CASSWRVDTEAFF.